Shown below are 30 T cell receptor beta chains from a single sample sequenced in a study of blood T cell repertoires in COVID-19. Some clones are missing from TCRdb's copy, which holds only in-frame ones; the method was immunoSEQ multiplex PCR. The table shows over 200,000 clones, with approximately 91% occurring only once. Material: peripheral blood. Source of these receptors: a woman in her sixties or seventies with acute or convalescent COVID-19.

This chain joins TRBV30 and TRBJ1-1; D is ambiguous. Germline CDR1 is GTSNPN and CDR2 is SVGIG (reference sequence). Trimming took off 4 bases at V and 5 bases at J, with 11 bases between the two ends. The CDR3 totals 12 residues. The CDR3, as DNA: TGTGCCTGGATATGGAGAACAACTGAAGCTTTCTTT. This translates into CAWIWRTTEAFF.

This chain connects TRBV24-1 to TRBJ1-3; no firm D call. The CDR3 is made up of 17 amino acids. CDR1 KGHDR and CDR2 SFDVKD come from the germline V gene. V was pared by 2 bases and J by 0 bases, with 13 bases between. In DNA form, the CDR3 reads TGTGCCACCAGTGATTCAGCTGGTACAGTCTCTGGAAACACCATATATTTT. Translating gives CATSDSAGTVSGNTIYF.

The count of this clone is one. The rearrangement joins TRBV4-1 to TRBJ1-3; 7 bases agree with TRBD1. V was clipped by 0 bases and J by 4 bases; unmatched bases: 9. The germline V gene has CDR1 MGHRA and CDR2 YSYEKL. The CDR3 covers 17 residues. The CDR3 loop reads CASSQDLDRASGNTIYF. In nucleotides, the CDR3 is TGCGCCAGCAGCCAAGATCTCGACAGGGCGTCCGGAAACACCATATATTTT.

Concerning this clone itself: Distinct nucleotide sequences in the sample also encode this CDR3. V is TRBV24-1 and J is TRBJ2-5; TRBD1 matches at 9 bases. Germline lookup yields CDR1 KGHDR and CDR2 SFDVKD. This CDR3 has 15 residues. V gave up 4 bases and J gave up 5 bases; unmatched junction bases: 7. CDR3 protein: CATSDGTGNRETQYF. DNA of the CDR3: TGTGCCACCAGTGACGGGACAGGGAATAGGGAGACCCAGTACTTC.

The chain combines TRBV5-5 with TRBJ2-3; D is unclear. The V gene's germline CDR1 is SGHKS and CDR2 YYEKEE (reference sequence). The CDR3 contains 13 residues. V was cut by 0 bases and J by 5 bases, with 7 bases left in between. This CDR3 is CASSLDTVDTQYF. CDR3 coding DNA: TGTGCCAGCAGCTTGGATACAGTAGATACGCAGTATTTT. The full variable domain, its missing parts supplied by reference TRBV5-5 and TRBJ2-3, is DAGVTQSPTHLIKTRGQQVTLRCSPISGHKSVSWYQQVLGQGPQFIFQYYEKEERGRGNFPDRFSARQFPNYSSELNVNALLLGDSALYLCASSLDTVDTQYFGPGTRLTVL.

The chain uses TRBV7-2 and TRBJ1-6; the D gene is possibly TRBD1 (6 bases). Trimming left V 2 bases short and J 6 bases short, with 8 bases between. Germline CDR1 and CDR2: SGHTA and FQGNSA. This CDR3 contains 14 residues. CDR3 loop: CASSLQGRNSPLHF. DNA of the CDR3: TGTGCCAGCAGCTTACAGGGGCGTAATTCACCCCTCCACTTT. The full variable domain, completed using reference TRBV7-2 and TRBJ1-6, is GAGVSQSPSNKVTEKGKDVELRCDPISGHTALYWYRQSLGQGLEFLIYFQGNSAPDKSGLPSDRFSAERTGGSVSTLTIQRTQQEDSAVYLCASSLQGRNSPLHFGNGTRLTVT.

The CDR3 sequence is CASSVTSSTYEQYF. Here the CDR3 DNA reads TGTGCCAGCAGCGTAACTAGCTCCACCTACGAGCAGTACTTC. The chain couples TRBV9 to TRBJ2-7; the D gene is possibly TRBD2 (6 bases). Germline V gives CDR1 SGDLS, CDR2 YYNGEE. CDR3 size: 14 residues. V lost 1 base and J 2 bases, leaving 10 bases between the germline ends. The complete variable domain, with remaining parts taken from reference TRBV9 and TRBJ2-7, reads DSGVTQTPKHLITATGQRVTLRCSPRSGDLSVYWYQQSLDQGLQFLIQYYNGEERAKGNILERFSAQQFPDLHSELNLSSLELGDSALYFCASSVTSSTYEQYFGPGTRLTVT.

This clone showed up just a few times. The V and J genes are TRBV9 and TRBJ1-6; 8 bases align to TRBD1. V gave up 3 bases and J gave up 8 bases; unmatched junction bases: 10. Germline V lookup: CDR1 SGDLS, CDR2 YYNGEE. The CDR3 extends over 16 amino acids. The CDR3 sequence is CASSDTDRVRDSPLHF. Written as DNA, the CDR3 is TGTGCCAGCAGCGACACGGACAGGGTTAGGGATTCACCCCTCCACTTT.

This clone was seen only a few times. V is TRBV18 and J is TRBJ2-7, with TRBD2 matching over 8 bases. This CDR3 has 14 amino acids. In germline, CDR1 is KGHSH, CDR2 LQKENI. Trimming removed 3 bases from V and 4 bases from J; junction bases left unmatched: 5. The chain's CDR3 is CASSPGGGLYEQYF. The CDR3 nucleotides are TGTGCCAGCTCACCTGGCGGGGGGCTTTACGAGCAGTACTTC.

The chain is built from TRBV18 and TRBJ1-2; TRBD1 matches 12 bases. The CDR3 sequence is 19 residues long. V trimming: 4 bases; J trimming: 5 bases; junction bases outside the gene matches: 17. Germline-derived CDR1 and CDR2 are KGHSH and LQKENI. CDR3 sequence reads: CASSRSLTGTGGPGYGYTF. In nucleotides, the CDR3 is TGTGCCAGCTCACGATCGCTTACCGGGACAGGGGGCCCTGGGTATGGCTACACCTTC.

V gene TRBV4-3 combines with J gene TRBJ2-7; 13 positions match TRBD2. Germline V gives CDR1 LGHNA, CDR2 YSLEER. J lost 5 bases, V lost 1 base, and 5 bases had no gene match. The CDR3 runs 16 residues. The CDR3 bases are TGCGCCAGCAGCCAAGGAACTAGCGGGAGGGCAGACGAGCAGTACTTC. This translates into CASSQGTSGRADEQYF.

The CDR3 is CASSGGQGVTGELFF. CDR3 sequence (DNA): TGTGCCAGCAGTGGGGGACAGGGGGTCACCGGGGAGCTGTTTTTT. This sequence joins TRBV2 and TRBJ2-2; TRBD1 aligns across 11 bases. This CDR3 has 15 amino acids. V gave up 4 bases and J gave up 4 bases; unmatched junction bases: 2. Germline-derived CDR1 and CDR2 are SNHLY and FYNNEI.

The table lists this clone with a few counts. Other DNA variants within this sample encode the same CDR3. The rearrangement links TRBV6-5 to TRBJ2-7; D may be TRBD1 (7 bases). The CDR3 is 15 amino acids. V gave up 3 bases and J gave up 2 bases, with 14 bases separating them. CDR1 MNHEY and CDR2 SVGAGI come from the germline V gene. Written as DNA, the CDR3 is TGTGCCAGCAGTTATGGGGCAGGGGGGACCTACGAGCAGTACTTC. Translated, it gives CASSYGAGGTYEQYF.

The J gene is TRBJ2-7, the V gene TRBV19, with 8 positions matching TRBD1. Germline trimming cut 4 bases from V and 3 bases from J; bases unmatched to any gene: 11. CDR3 length: 16 amino acids. Germline V lookup: CDR1 LNHDA, CDR2 SQIVND (reference sequence). CDR3 coding DNA: TGTGCCAGTAGTAACCTACAGGGGGAAGGAGGCTACGAGCAGTACTTC. This translates into CASSNLQGEGGYEQYF.

This chain joins TRBV18 and TRBJ2-2, with TRBD2 matching 8 bases. The length of the CDR3 is 17 residues. After removal of 2 bases from V and 4 bases from J, the junction contained 9 bases not matched to a gene. Looked up from germline, CDR1 is KGHSH and CDR2 is LQKENI. CDR3 bases: TGTGCCAGCTCACCAACGTTCGGACTAGCTCTCACCGGGGAGCTGTTTTTT. The encoded protein is CASSPTFGLALTGELFF.

The chain links TRBV5-1 to TRBJ2-4, with a weak D call TRBD2 (6 bases). CDR3 length: 17 residues. Germline assignment: CDR1 SGHRS and CDR2 YFSETQ. Between the trimmed V and J ends, which lost 0 bases and 5 bases, there was a span of 18 bases. The CDR3 protein is CASSLDPPRGKQNIQYF. CDR3 coding DNA: TGCGCCAGCAGCTTGGACCCTCCGCGGGGCAAACAAAACATTCAGTACTTC.

This sequence joins TRBV11-2 and TRBJ1-1; 8 bases agree with TRBD1. The CDR3 runs 14 residues. The V gene's germline CDR1 is SGHAT and CDR2 FQNNGV. The V segment lost 5 bases and the J segment 8 bases; nucleotides outside the gene matches: 10. The CDR3 DNA follows: TGTGCCAGCAGCCAAACGGTAGGGACAGGAGAAGCTTTCTTT. Translating gives CASSQTVGTGEAFF.

This rearrangement joins TRBV7-8 to TRBJ1-5, with D unclear. CDR3 length: 17 amino acids. The germline CDR1 and CDR2 sequences are SGHVS and FQNEAQ. The germline V and J ends were trimmed by 0 bases and 6 bases, with 18 bases remaining between them. CDR3 sequence: CASSLARSEGYGQPQHF. DNA of the CDR3: TGTGCCAGCAGCTTAGCGCGTAGTGAGGGTTATGGTCAGCCCCAGCATTTT.

J is TRBJ1-2 and V is TRBV7-8; tentative D call: TRBD1 (6 bases). Germline assignment: CDR1 SGHVS and CDR2 FQNEAQ. The ends were cut back, 4 bases at V and 0 bases at J, with 12 bases in the middle. This CDR3 is built from 15 residues. CDR3 residues: CASSSSDRANYGYTF. DNA for the CDR3: TGTGCCAGCAGCTCCTCGGACAGAGCTAACTATGGCTACACCTTC.

The chain employs TRBV28 and TRBJ2-3; tentative D call: TRBD2 (5 bases). V was trimmed by 5 bases and J by 3 bases, leaving 15 bases between them. The length of the CDR3 is 15 residues. Germline CDR1 and CDR2: MDHEN and SYDVKM. CDR3 bases: TGTGCCAGCAGTCGAATTGACGGGAAAACAGATACGCAGTATTTT. Protein product: CASSRIDGKTDTQYF.

The V and J genes are TRBV4-2 and TRBJ2-3; 10 nucleotides line up with TRBD1. Germline assignment: CDR1 LGHNA and CDR2 YNFKEQ. This CDR3 is 16 amino acids long. The V gene end was trimmed by 2 bases and the J gene end by 4 bases; junction bases not matched to a gene: 6. CDR3 amino acids: CASSQNGQGVSDTQYF. The CDR3 nucleotides read TGTGCCAGCAGCCAAAACGGACAGGGGGTCTCAGATACGCAGTATTTT.

The rearrangement links TRBV7-2 to TRBJ2-3; TRBD2 matches 9 bases. With 5 bases clipped from V and 5 bases from J, the junction kept 14 bases outside the gene matches. This CDR3 region has 17 residues. From germline, CDR1 is SGHTA and CDR2 FQGNSA. CDR3 DNA sequence: TGTGCCAGCAGCCGTCGAGATAGCGGGAGTGGTGGAGATACGCAGTATTTT. Translated, it gives CASSRRDSGSGGDTQYF.

This sequence joins TRBV27 and TRBJ1-1; no reliable D call. CDR1 is MNHEY, CDR2 SMNVEV, per germline (reference sequence). This CDR3 spans 11 amino acids. Trimming left V 8 bases short and J 1 base short, with 5 bases between. The CDR3 protein is CASAWNTEAFF. The CDR3 DNA reads TGTGCCAGCGCGTGGAACACTGAAGCTTTCTTT.

V and J are TRBV3-1 (or the pseudogene TRBV3-2) and TRBJ1-6, with 8 bases fitting TRBD1. CDR3 size: 15 residues. CDR1 and CDR2 (germline): LGHDT, YNNKEL (reference sequence). Trimming took 5 bases from V and 5 from J; bases not matched to a gene: 5. CDR3 in DNA: TGTGCCAGCAGCTCACAGGGGGAGAATAATTCACCCCTCCACTTT. Its translation is CASSSQGENNSPLHF.

The genes are TRBV6-5 and TRBJ1-6, with a weak D call TRBD1 (5 bases). The CDR3 spans 13 residues. Germline V gene lookup returns CDR1 MNHEY and CDR2 SVGAGI. V was pared by 7 bases and J by 9 bases, with 13 bases between. The CDR3 loop reads CASKQERRSPLHF. The CDR3, as DNA: TGTGCCAGCAAACAGGAACGTCGTTCACCCCTCCACTTT.

The chain has TRBV29-1 and TRBJ1-1; TRBD1 matches at 10 bases. Germline loops: CDR1 SQVTM, CDR2 ANQGSEA. The V and J ends lost 7 bases and 4 bases, in that order; junction bases with no gene match: 3. The CDR3 has 12 amino acids. For the CDR3, the DNA is TGCAGCGGGCGGACAGGGGGCACTGAAGCTTTCTTT. It yields the protein CSGRTGGTEAFF.

The chain combines TRBV6-5 with TRBJ2-5; possible D gene TRBD1, 6 bases. Germline values: CDR1 MNHEY, CDR2 SVGAGI. The CDR3 totals 15 residues. Trimming removed 5 bases at V and 2 bases at J, with 15 bases between. The CDR3 reads CASSPDRNGQETQYF. The CDR3 nucleotides are TGTGCCAGCAGTCCCGACAGGAATGGGCAAGAGACCCAGTACTTC.

The CDR3 bases are TGTGCCAGCAGTAAACAGGGGAACTATGGCTACACCTTC. It translates to CASSKQGNYGYTF. This chain joins TRBV6-6 and TRBJ1-2; 7 bases are shared with TRBD1. V lost 5 bases, J lost 2 bases, and 2 bases stayed unmatched. The CDR3 runs to 13 residues. In germline, CDR1 is MNHNY, CDR2 SVGAGI (reference sequence).

This chain connects TRBV6-1 to TRBJ1-5; tentatively, D is TRBD1 (6 bases). CDR3 size: 14 residues. V gave up 1 base and J gave up 5 bases, with 9 bases separating them. Germline CDR1 MNHNS, CDR2 SASEGT. In DNA form, the CDR3 reads TGTGCCAGCAGTGAAGTGGCAGGGGATCAGCCCCAGCATTTT. Its protein is CASSEVAGDQPQHF.

The rearrangement links TRBV5-1 to TRBJ1-6; 9 bases are a match to TRBD1. The CDR3 runs to 15 residues. Germline CDR1 is SGHRS and CDR2 is YFSETQ. The trim removed 4 bases at V and 7 bases at J, leaving 6 bases unmatched. The chain's CDR3 is CASSHGQGTNSPLHF. The DNA for the CDR3 is TGCGCCAGCAGCCACGGACAGGGGACGAATTCACCCCTCCACTTT.